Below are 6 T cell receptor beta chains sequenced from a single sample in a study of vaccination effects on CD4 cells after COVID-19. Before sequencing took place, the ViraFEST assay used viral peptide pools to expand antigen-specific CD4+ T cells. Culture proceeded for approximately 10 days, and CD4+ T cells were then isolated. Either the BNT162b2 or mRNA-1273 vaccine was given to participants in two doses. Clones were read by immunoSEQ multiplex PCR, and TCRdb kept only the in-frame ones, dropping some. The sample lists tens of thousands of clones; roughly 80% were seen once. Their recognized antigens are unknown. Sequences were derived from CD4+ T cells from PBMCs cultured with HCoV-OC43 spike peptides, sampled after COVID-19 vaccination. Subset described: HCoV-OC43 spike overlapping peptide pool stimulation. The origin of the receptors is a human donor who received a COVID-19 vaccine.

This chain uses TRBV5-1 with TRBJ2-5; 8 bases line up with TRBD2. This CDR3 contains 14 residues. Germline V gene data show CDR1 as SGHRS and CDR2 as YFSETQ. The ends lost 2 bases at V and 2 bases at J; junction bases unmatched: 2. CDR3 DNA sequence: TGCGCCAGCAGCTTTACGGGGGGGCAAGAGACCCAGTACTTC. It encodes CASSFTGGQETQYF.

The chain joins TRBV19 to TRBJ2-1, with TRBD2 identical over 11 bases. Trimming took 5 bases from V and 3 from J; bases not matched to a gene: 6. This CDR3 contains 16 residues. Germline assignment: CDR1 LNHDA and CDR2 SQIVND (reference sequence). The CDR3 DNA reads TGTGCCAGTAGTTCTGCCGGGACTAGCGGCTACAATGAGCAGTTCTTC. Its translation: CASSSAGTSGYNEQFF. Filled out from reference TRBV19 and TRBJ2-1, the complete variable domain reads DGGITQSPKYLFRKEGQNVTLSCEQNLNHDAMYWYRQDPGQGLRLIYYSQIVNDFQKGDIAEGYSVSREKKESFPLTVTSAQKNPTAFYLCASSSAGTSGYNEQFFGPGTRLTVL.

CDR3 in amino acids: CASSVGLVVGDTQYF. CDR3 DNA sequence: TGTGCCAGCAGTGTGGGCTTGGTGGTGGGAGATACGCAGTATTTT. This chain joins TRBV2 and TRBJ2-3; D uncertain. CDR1 SNHLY and CDR2 FYNNEI come from the germline V gene. Deletions cut 4 bases from V and 5 bases from J, with 16 bases between. The CDR3 length is 15 residues.

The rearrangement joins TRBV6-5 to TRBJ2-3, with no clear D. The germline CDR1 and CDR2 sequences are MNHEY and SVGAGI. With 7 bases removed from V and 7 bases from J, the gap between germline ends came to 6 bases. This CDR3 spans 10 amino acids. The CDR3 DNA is TGTGCCAGCATGATGTATACGCAGTATTTT. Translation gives CASMMYTQYF.

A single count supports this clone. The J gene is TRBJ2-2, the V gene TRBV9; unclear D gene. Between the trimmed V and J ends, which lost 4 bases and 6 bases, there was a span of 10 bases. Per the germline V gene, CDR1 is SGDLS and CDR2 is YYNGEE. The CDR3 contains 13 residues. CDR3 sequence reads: CASSSSWAGELFF. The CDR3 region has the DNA TGTGCCAGCAGCTCCTCCTGGGCCGGGGAGCTGTTTTTT. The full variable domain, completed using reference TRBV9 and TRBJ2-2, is DSGVTQTPKHLITATGQRVTLRCSPRSGDLSVYWYQQSLDQGLQFLIQYYNGEERAKGNILERFSAQQFPDLHSELNLSSLELGDSALYFCASSSSWAGELFFGEGSRLTVL.

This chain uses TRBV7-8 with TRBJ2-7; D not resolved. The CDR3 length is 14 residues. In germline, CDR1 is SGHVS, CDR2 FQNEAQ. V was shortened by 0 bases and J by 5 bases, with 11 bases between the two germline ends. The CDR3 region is CASSLARTSHEQYV. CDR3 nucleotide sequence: TGTGCCAGCAGCTTAGCGAGGACGAGCCACGAGCAGTACGTC.